The clone carrying this TCR beta chain has a handful of counts. Sequencing targeted expressed TCRB transcripts, as all isolated RNA had been reverse transcribed. Data came from immunoSEQ multiplex PCR; TCRdb stores just in-frame clones and leaves some out. The sample contains about 350,000 clones, around 20% of which appear only once. These data come from a study of beta chain features in type 1 diabetes. V lost 2 bases, J lost 3 bases, and 3 bases stayed unmatched. CDR1 is SGHDT and CDR2 is YYEEEE in the germline V gene. This CDR3 has 15 residues. This TCR came from a woman aged 18-29 years in good health. The chain recombines TRBV5-6 with TRBJ2-5; TRBD2 matches at 11 bases. The sequenced sample consisted of naive CD4+ T cells from blood. CDR3 in amino acids: CASSFTSGGKETQYF. The CDR3 DNA is TGTGCCAGCAGCTTTACTAGCGGGGGTAAAGAGACCCAGTACTTC.